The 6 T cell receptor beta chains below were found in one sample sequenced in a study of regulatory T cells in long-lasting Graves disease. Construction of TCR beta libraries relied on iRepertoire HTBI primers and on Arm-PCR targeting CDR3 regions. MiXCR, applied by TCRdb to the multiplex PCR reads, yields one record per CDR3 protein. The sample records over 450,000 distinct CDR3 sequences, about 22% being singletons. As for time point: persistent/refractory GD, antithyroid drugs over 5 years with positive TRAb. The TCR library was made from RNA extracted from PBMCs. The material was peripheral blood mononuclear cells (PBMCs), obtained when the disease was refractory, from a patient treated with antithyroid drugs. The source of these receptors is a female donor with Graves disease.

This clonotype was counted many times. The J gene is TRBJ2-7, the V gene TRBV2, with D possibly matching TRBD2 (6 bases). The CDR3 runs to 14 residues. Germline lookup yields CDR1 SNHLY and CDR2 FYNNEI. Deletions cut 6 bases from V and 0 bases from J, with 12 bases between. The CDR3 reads CASRLRESSYEQYF. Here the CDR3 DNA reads TGTGCCAGCAGACTCCGGGAGAGCTCCTACGAGCAGTACTTC. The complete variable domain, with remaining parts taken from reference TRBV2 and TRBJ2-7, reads EPEVTQTPSHQVTQMGQEVILRCVPISNHLYFYWYRQILGQKVEFLVSFYNNEISEKSEIFDDQFSVERPDGSNFTLKIRSTKLEDSAMYFCASRLRESSYEQYFGPGTRLTVT.

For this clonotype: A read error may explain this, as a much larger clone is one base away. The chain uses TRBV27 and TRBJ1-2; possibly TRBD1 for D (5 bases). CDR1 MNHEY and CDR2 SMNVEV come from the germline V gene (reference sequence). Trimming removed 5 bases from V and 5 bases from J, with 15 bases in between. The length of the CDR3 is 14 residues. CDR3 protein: CASSDPLGGYGYTF. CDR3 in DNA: TGTGCCAGCAGTGACCCTTTGGGGGGTTATGGCTACACCTTC.

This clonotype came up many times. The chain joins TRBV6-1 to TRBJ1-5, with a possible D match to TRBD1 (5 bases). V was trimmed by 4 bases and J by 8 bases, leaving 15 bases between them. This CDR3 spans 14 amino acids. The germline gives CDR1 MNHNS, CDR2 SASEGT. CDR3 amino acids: CASSANGDSKPQHF. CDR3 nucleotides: TGTGCCAGCAGTGCCAACGGGGACTCAAAGCCCCAGCATTTT.

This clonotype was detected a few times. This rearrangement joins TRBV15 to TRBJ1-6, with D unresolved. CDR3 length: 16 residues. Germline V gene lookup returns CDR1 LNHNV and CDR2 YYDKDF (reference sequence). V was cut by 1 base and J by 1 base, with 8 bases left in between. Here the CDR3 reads CATSRGRESYNSPLHF. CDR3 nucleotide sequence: TGTGCCACCAGCAGAGGAAGAGAGTCCTATAATTCACCCCTCCACTTT.

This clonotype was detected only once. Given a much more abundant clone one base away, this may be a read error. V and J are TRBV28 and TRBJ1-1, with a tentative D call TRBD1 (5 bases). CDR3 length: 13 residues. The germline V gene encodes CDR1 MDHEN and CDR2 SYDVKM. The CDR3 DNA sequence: TGTGCCAGCAGTTTTTACAGGAACACTGAAGCTCTCTTT. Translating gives CASSFYRNTEALF.

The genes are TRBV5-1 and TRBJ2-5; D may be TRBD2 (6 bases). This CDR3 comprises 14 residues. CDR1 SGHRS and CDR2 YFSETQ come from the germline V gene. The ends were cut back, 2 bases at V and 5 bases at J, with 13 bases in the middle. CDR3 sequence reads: CASSFSGGGETQYF. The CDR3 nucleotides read TGCGCCAGCAGCTTTTCGGGTGGAGGGGAGACCCAGTACTTC.